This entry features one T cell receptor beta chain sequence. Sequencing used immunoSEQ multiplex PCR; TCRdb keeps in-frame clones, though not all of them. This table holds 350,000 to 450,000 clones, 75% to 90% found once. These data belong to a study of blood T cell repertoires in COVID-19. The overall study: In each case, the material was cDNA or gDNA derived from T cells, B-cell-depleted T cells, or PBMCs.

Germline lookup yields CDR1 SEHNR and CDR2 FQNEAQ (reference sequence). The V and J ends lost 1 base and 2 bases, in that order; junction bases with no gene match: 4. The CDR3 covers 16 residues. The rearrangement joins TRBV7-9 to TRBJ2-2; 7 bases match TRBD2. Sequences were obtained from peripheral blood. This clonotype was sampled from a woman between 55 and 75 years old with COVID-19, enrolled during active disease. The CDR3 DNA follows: TGTGCCAGCAGCTTAGGGCTAGCGGAAAACACCGGGGAGCTGTTTTTT. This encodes CASSLGLAENTGELFF.